This T cell receptor (beta chain) was identified during a study of cytomegalovirus exposure and HLA in healthy donors. Notes on this clone: The antigen is unknown.

Study outcomes and limitations: Later work associated over 15,000 TCR beta sequences with HLA alleles at 0.05 false discovery rate. Across donors, sequencing depth was assumed by presence/absence analyses to be roughly uniform.

PCR employed 60 Vbeta and 13 Jbeta primers. The data were produced by immunoSEQ multiplex PCR, yet TCRdb's version contains in-frame clones alone and is incomplete. This sample has 180,000 or so clones, with 70% to 80% found just once. The study sampled nominally healthy donors, though unrecorded immune exposures were likely. This TCR came from a man younger than 35 in good health and CMV-seronegative. What was sequenced was PBMCs.

CDR3 in amino acids: CSVRDRGFLETQYF. The CDR3 DNA reads as TGCAGCGTCCGGGACAGGGGGTTCCTGGAGACCCAGTACTTC. V is TRBV29-1 and J is TRBJ2-5; 11 bases agree with TRBD1. V lost 6 bases and J lost 5; bases outside the gene matches: 8. Germline loops: CDR1 SQVTM, CDR2 ANQGSEA. The CDR3 sequence is 14 residues long. The full variable domain, rest sourced from reference TRBV29-1 and TRBJ2-5, is SAVISQKPSRDICQRGTSLTIQCQVDSQVTMMFWYRQQPGQSLTLIATANQGSEATYESGFVIDKFPISRPNLTFSTLTVSNMSPEDSSIYLCSVRDRGFLETQYFGPGTRLLVL.